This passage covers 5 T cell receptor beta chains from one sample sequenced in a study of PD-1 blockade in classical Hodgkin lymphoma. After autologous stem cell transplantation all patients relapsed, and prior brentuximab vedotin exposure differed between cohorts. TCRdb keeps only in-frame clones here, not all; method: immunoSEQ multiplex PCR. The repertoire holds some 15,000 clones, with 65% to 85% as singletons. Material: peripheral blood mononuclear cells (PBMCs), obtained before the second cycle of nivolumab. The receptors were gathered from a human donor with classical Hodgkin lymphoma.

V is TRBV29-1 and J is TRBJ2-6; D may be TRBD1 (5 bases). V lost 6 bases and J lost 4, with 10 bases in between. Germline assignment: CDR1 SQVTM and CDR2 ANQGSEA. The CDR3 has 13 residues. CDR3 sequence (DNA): TGCAGCGTGGCTCGACAGGGGGCCAACGTCCTGACTTTC. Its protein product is CSVARQGANVLTF. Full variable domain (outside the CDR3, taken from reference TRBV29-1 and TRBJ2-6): SAVISQKPSRDICQRGTSLTIQCQVDSQVTMMFWYRQQPGQSLTLIATANQGSEATYESGFVIDKFPISRPNLTFSTLTVSNMSPEDSSIYLCSVARQGANVLTFGAGSRLTVL.

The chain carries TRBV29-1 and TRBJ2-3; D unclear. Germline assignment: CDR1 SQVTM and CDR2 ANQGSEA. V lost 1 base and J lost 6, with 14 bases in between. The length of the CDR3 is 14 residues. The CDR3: CSVEGASRRDTQYF. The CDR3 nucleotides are TGCAGCGTTGAAGGGGCAAGCCGTCGCGATACGCAGTATTTT.

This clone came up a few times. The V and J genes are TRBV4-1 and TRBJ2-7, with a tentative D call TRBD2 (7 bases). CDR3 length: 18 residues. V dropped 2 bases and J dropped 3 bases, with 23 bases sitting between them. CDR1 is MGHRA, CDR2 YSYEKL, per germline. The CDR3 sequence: CASSQPITGTRGGYEQYF. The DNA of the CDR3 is TGCGCCAGCAGCCAACCCATTACCGGGACACGCGGGGGCTACGAGCAGTACTTC.

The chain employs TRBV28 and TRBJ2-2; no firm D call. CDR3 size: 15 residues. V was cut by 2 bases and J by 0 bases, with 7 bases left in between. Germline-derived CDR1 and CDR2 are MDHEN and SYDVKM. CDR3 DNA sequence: TGTGCCAGCAGTTTAGGGTCCGCGAACACCGGGGAGCTGTTTTTT. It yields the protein CASSLGSANTGELFF.

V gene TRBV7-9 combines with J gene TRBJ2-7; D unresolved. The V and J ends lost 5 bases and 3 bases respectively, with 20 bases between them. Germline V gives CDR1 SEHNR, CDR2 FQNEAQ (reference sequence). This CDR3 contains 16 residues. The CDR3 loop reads CASSPQNLLRDYEQYF. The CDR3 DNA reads TGTGCCAGCAGCCCCCAGAACCTATTAAGGGACTACGAGCAGTACTTC.